The rows below give T cell receptor beta chains drawn from one sample of a study of blood T cell repertoires in COVID-19. Here immunoSEQ multiplex PCR was the method, and the copy in TCRdb shows in-frame clones only, minus some. The table records over 45,000 clones, approximately 90% of them present only once. The sample comprised peripheral blood. The receptors come from a woman aged 55-70 years with active or convalescent COVID-19. CDR3s include the opening cysteine and the closing phenylalanine or tryptophan. The D gene is left open where the match is weak. Size tells how often a clone was seen (once, few, many) or the class of an expanded clone, and some rows leave it out.

length,V,J,size,D,DNA,CDR3
13,TRBV5-5,TRBJ2-1,-,TRBD2,TGTGCCAGCAGCTTTGGGACTAGCCGTGAGCAGTTCTTC,CASSFGTSREQFF
15,TRBV2,TRBJ1-5,-,-,TGTGCCAGCAGTGGCGGTTTTAATAGCAATCAGCCCCAGCATTTT,CASSGGFNSNQPQHF
14,TRBV18,TRBJ1-2,-,-,TGTGCCAGCTCACTGGGTCCCGCGGAACGGGGCTACACCTTC,CASSLGPAERGYTF
15,TRBV28,TRBJ1-1,-,TRBD1,TGTGCCAGCAGTCTCCAGGGGGCAGGGAACACTGAAGCTTTCTTT,CASSLQGAGNTEAFF
12,TRBV29-1,TRBJ2-1,-,-,TGCAGCGTTGAACTCAGGCCAAATGAGCAGTTCTTC,CSVELRPNEQFF
15,TRBV13,TRBJ2-7,-,TRBD1,TGTGCCAGCAGCCCACGACAGGGGGCCGGATACGAGCAGTACTTC,CASSPRQGAGYEQYF
13,TRBV19,TRBJ1-6,-,-,TGTGCCAGTAGTCACACGATGACAGGCCTCTTCCACTTT,CASSHTMTGLFHF
18,TRBV15,TRBJ1-3,few,-,TGTGCCACCAGCACACCCCGAAACGTACTTAGCTCTGGAAACACCATATATTTT,CATSTPRNVLSSGNTIYF
15,TRBV5-1,TRBJ2-3,once,-,TGCGCCAGCAGCTTGGATAGCAGTTACACAGATACGCAGTATTTT,CASSLDSSYTDTQYF
10,TRBV28,TRBJ2-1,-,-,TGTGCCACCCAATACCAGGGGCAGTTCTTC,CATQYQGQFF
14,TRBV27,TRBJ1-5,medium-sized,-,TGTGCCAGCAGTTTCGGGTATGGCAATCAGCCCCAGCATTTT,CASSFGYGNQPQHF
15,TRBV5-1,TRBJ2-1,-,-,TGCGCCAGCAGAGCGTGGCTAGGAGGTGACAATGAGCAGTTCTTC,CASRAWLGGDNEQFF
16,TRBV24-1,TRBJ2-1,-,-,TGTGCCACCAGTGATGAGACTAACCTTCGGCTCAATGAGCAGTTCTTC,CATSDETNLRLNEQFF
13,TRBV12-3/TRBV12-4,TRBJ1-5,-,-,TGTGCCAGCAGCTGGGGGCCCAATCAGCCCCAGCATTTT,CASSWGPNQPQHF
18,TRBV5-1,TRBJ1-4,-,-,TGCGCCAGCAGCGCCGGGTCCAGAACGATAGCAACTAATGAAAAACTGTTTTTT,CASSAGSRTIATNEKLFF
13,TRBV11-2,TRBJ2-1,-,-,TGTGCCAGCAGCTCCCTTAGTGATATGGAGCAGTTCTTC,CASSSLSDMEQFF
15,TRBV7-2,TRBJ2-1,-,TRBD2,TGTGCCAGCAGGATGCTAGCGGGAGGGAACAATGAGCAGTTCTTC,CASRMLAGGNNEQFF
18,TRBV11-3,TRBJ2-1,-,TRBD2,TGTGCCAGCAGCTCACTTTCCTTTAGCGGGGGGTTCTACAATGAGCAGTTCTTC,CASSSLSFSGGFYNEQFF
14,TRBV9,TRBJ2-2,-,-,TGTGCCAGCAGCGTAGATCCCGGCACCGGGGAGCTGTTTTTT,CASSVDPGTGELFF
13,TRBV28,TRBJ1-1,-,-,TGTGCCAGCAGCCCAGATAGGGGCACTGAAGCTTTCTTT,CASSPDRGTEAFF
13,TRBV27,TRBJ2-1,-,-,TGTGCCAGCAACCTCCAGGGATACAATGAGCAGTTCTTC,CASNLQGYNEQFF
13,TRBV7-2,TRBJ1-5,-,-,TGTGCCAGCAGCTTAGGCAGGGCTCAGCCCCAGCATTTT,CASSLGRAQPQHF
14,TRBV28,TRBJ1-4,-,-,TGTGCCACCTACCACCGGCAGGGGAATGAAAAACTGTTTTTT,CATYHRQGNEKLFF
18,TRBV2,TRBJ1-1,-,-,TGTGCCAGCAGTAGGGCAGGGCAAAAGGGCACGGGGGGCTCTGAAGCTTTCTTT,CASSRAGQKGTGGSEAFF
14,TRBV19,TRBJ2-2,-,-,TGTGCCAGTAGTATTCGAATCCCGGCCGGGGAGCTGTTTTTT,CASSIRIPAGELFF
13,TRBV6-4,TRBJ1-1,few,-,TGTGCCAGCAGTGTAAACAGGAACACTGAAGCTTTCTTT,CASSVNRNTEAFF
15,TRBV7-9,TRBJ2-3,-,-,TGTGCCAGCAGCCAGGCCGGGGGGCGCACAGATACGCAGTATTTT,CASSQAGGRTDTQYF
14,TRBV9,TRBJ1-1,-,-,TGTGCCAGCAGCGTAGGTGACAGGTCCCTGCCAGCTTTCTTT,CASSVGDRSLPAFF
13,TRBV11-2,TRBJ1-1,-,-,TGTGCCAGCAGCCCCGTCGGGGGCACTGAAGCTTTCTTT,CASSPVGGTEAFF
14,TRBV6-5,TRBJ2-3,once,-,TGTGCCAGCAGTCCCCGGGGTCGCACAGATACGCAGTATTTT,CASSPRGRTDTQYF
14,TRBV7-9,TRBJ1-1,-,-,TGTGCCAGCAGCTTTCCGACGGGGGGCACTGAAGCTTTCTTT,CASSFPTGGTEAFF
15,TRBV11-3,TRBJ2-3,once,-,TGTGCCAGCAGCCCGGGTGAGAGGGGCACAGATACGCAGTATTTT,CASSPGERGTDTQYF
14,TRBV27,TRBJ2-4,-,-,TGTGCCAGCAGTTTATCTTCAGGGTTGGACATTCAGTACTTC,CASSLSSGLDIQYF
14,TRBV6-1,TRBJ1-2,once,-,TGTGCCAGCAGTGAAGCTGCAGGGGTGGATGGCTACACCTTC,CASSEAAGVDGYTF
14,TRBV5-1,TRBJ2-7,-,TRBD2,TGCGCCAGCAGCCGCGGGGGAACCAAGGGCGAGCAGTACTTC,CASSRGGTKGEQYF
13,TRBV2,TRBJ1-5,-,-,TGTGCCAGCAGTGCCGGAACAGGACAGCCCCAGCATTTT,CASSAGTGQPQHF
13,TRBV6-1,TRBJ1-2,-,-,TGTGCCAGCAGTGATGGGGGGGGCTATGGCTACACCTTC,CASSDGGGYGYTF
17,TRBV7-6,TRBJ2-4,-,TRBD2,TGTGCCAGCAGCCCCCGACTAGCGGGAGTAGTCAAAAACATTCAGTACTTC,CASSPRLAGVVKNIQYF
13,TRBV12-3/TRBV12-4,TRBJ2-7,-,TRBD1,TGTGCCAGCAGTTTACAGGGGGCGGGCGAGCAGTACTTC,CASSLQGAGEQYF
15,TRBV28,TRBJ2-6,-,-,TGTGCCAGCAGTCGTAACAGGGACGGGGCCAACGTCCTGACTTTC,CASSRNRDGANVLTF
13,TRBV6-2/TRBV6-3,TRBJ1-6,-,-,TGTGCCAGCAGTTACTCGACGGGGAAATCCCTCCACTTT,CASSYSTGKSLHF
15,TRBV5-4,TRBJ2-1,once,TRBD2,TGTGCCAGCAGCCCAGCGGGAGGGCCTTACAATGAGCAGTTCTTC,CASSPAGGPYNEQFF
10,TRBV20-1,TRBJ2-5,-,-,TGCAGTGGGACTGAAGAGACCCAGTACTTC,CSGTEETQYF
16,TRBV4-2,TRBJ2-1,-,TRBD2,TGTGCCAGCAGCCAAGATGGGGAGGGTCATCGGAATGAGCAGTTCTTC,CASSQDGEGHRNEQFF
12,TRBV7-2,TRBJ1-5,-,-,TGTGCCAGCAGCTTGTACAATCAGCCCCAGCATTTT,CASSLYNQPQHF
16,TRBV20-1,TRBJ1-5,-,-,TGCAGTGCTAGTCCGCAGGGGTCGGATAGCAATCAGCCCCAGCATTTT,CSASPQGSDSNQPQHF
17,TRBV19,TRBJ2-7,-,TRBD2,TGTGCCAGTACCCGGATGGGAGGGGACCCCAGCTCCTACGAGCAGTACTTC,CASTRMGGDPSSYEQYF
17,TRBV4-2,TRBJ2-1,-,TRBD2,TGTGCCAGCAGCCAAGAAGGACTAGCGGGAGGGCGGGGTGAGCAGTTCTTC,CASSQEGLAGGRGEQFF
13,TRBV19,TRBJ1-2,-,-,TGTGCCAGTAGTCTCTCGGACAGCTATGGCTACACCTTC,CASSLSDSYGYTF
15,TRBV7-9,TRBJ2-7,-,TRBD1,TGTGCCAGCAGCCCCGGGGGGACAGGGGTCTACGAGCAGTACTTC,CASSPGGTGVYEQYF
14,TRBV7-6,TRBJ1-3,-,TRBD1,TGTGCCAGCAGCCTGACAGGGCCTGGAAACACCATATATTTT,CASSLTGPGNTIYF